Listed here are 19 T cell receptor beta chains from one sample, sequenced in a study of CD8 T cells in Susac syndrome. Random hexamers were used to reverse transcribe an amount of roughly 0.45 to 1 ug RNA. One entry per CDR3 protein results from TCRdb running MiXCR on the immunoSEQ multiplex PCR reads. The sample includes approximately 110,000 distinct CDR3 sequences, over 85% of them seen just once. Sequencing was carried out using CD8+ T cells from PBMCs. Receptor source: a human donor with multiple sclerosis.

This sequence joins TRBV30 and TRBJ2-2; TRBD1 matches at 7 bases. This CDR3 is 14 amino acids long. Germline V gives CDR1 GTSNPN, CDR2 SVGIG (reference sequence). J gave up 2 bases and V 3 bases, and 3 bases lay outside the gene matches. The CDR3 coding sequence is TGTGCCTGGAGGGACAGGTTAAACACCGGGGAGCTGTTTTTT. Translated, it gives CAWRDRLNTGELFF.

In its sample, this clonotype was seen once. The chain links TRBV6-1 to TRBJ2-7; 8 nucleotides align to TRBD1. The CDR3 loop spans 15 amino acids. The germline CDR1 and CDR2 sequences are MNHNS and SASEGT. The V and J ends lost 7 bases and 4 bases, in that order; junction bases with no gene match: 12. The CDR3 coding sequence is TGTGCCAGCAACCCGTGGACAGGGACTCGGTACGAGCAGTACGTC. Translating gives CASNPWTGTRYEQYV.

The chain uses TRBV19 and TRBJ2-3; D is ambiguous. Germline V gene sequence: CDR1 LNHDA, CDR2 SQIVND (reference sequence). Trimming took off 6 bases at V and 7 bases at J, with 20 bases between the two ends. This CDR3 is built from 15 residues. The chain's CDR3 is CASSVTGPSRYTQYF. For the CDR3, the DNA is TGTGCCAGTAGCGTAACTGGACCCTCGCGATATACGCAGTATTTT.

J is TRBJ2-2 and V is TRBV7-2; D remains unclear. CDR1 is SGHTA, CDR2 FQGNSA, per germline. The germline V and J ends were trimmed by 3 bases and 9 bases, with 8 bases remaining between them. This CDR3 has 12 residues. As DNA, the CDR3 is TGTGCCAGCAGCTTCTCCCCCTGGGAGCTGTTTTTT. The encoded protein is CASSFSPWELFF.

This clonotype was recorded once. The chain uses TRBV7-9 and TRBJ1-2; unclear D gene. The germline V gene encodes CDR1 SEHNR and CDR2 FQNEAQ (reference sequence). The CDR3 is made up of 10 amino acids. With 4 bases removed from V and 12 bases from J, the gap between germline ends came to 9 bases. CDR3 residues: CASSSERDTF. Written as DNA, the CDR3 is TGTGCCAGCAGCTCCGAACGGGACACCTTC.

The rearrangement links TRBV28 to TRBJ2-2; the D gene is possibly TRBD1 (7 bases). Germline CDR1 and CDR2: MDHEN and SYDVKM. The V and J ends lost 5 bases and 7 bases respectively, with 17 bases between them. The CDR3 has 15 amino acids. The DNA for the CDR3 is TGTGCCAGCAGTGGCGGGACAGATCGAGTCGGGGAGCTGTTTTTT. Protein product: CASSGGTDRVGELFF.

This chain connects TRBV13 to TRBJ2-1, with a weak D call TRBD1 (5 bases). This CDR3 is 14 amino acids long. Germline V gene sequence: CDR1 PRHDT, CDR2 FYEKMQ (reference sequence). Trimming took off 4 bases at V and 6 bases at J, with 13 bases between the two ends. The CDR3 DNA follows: TGTGCCAGCAGCTCCACTTCAAGGGGCAATGAGCAGTTCTTC. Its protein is CASSSTSRGNEQFF.

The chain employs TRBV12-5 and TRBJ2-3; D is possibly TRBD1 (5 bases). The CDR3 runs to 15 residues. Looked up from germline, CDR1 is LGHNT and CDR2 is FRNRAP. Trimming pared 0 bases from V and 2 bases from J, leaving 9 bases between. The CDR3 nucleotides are TGTGCTAGTGGTTTGGTATACAGGTCCACAGATACGCAGTATTTT. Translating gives CASGLVYRSTDTQYF.

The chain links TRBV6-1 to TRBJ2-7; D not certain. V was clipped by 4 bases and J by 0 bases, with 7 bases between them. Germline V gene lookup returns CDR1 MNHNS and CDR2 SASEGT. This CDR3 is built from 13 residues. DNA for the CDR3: TGTGCCAGCAGTGCCTTCCTCTCCTACGAGCAGTACGTC. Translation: CASSAFLSYEQYV.

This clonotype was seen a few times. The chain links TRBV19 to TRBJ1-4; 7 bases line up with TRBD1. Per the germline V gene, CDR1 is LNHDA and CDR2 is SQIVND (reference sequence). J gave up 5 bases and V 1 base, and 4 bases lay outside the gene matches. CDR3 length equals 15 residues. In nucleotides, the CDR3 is TGTGCCAGTAGTATAGGGGAGACAGGGAATGAAAAACTGTTTTTT. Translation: CASSIGETGNEKLFF. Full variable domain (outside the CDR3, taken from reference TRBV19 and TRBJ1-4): DGGITQSPKYLFRKEGQNVTLSCEQNLNHDAMYWYRQDPGQGLRLIYYSQIVNDFQKGDIAEGYSVSREKKESFPLTVTSAQKNPTAFYLCASSIGETGNEKLFFGSGTQLSVL.

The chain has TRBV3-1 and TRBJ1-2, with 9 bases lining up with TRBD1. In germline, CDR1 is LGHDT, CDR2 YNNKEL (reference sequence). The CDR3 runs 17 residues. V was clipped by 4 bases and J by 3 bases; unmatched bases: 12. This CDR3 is CASSPEIGTGLDYGYTF. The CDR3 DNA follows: TGTGCCAGCAGCCCAGAAATAGGGACAGGGTTGGACTATGGCTACACCTTC.

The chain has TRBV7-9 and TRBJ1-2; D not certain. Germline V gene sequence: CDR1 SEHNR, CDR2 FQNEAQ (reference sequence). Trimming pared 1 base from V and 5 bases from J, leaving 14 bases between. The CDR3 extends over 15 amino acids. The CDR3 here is CASSLERVEKYGYTF. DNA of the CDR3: TGTGCCAGCAGCTTAGAGAGGGTTGAAAAGTATGGCTACACCTTC.

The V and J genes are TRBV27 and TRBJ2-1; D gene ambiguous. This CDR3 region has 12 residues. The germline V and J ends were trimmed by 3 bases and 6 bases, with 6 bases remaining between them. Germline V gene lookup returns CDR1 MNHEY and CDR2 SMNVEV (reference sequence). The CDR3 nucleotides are TGTGCCAGCAGTTTTAGCAGCAATGAGCAGTTCTTC. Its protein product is CASSFSSNEQFF.

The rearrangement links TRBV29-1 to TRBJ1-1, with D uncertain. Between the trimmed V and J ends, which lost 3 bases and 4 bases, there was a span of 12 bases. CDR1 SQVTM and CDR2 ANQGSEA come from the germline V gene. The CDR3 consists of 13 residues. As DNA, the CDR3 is TGCAGCGTTGACGGAGGGCCAAGCACTGAAGCTTTCTTT. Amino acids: CSVDGGPSTEAFF. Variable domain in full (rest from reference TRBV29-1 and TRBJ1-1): SAVISQKPSRDICQRGTSLTIQCQVDSQVTMMFWYRQQPGQSLTLIATANQGSEATYESGFVIDKFPISRPNLTFSTLTVSNMSPEDSSIYLCSVDGGPSTEAFFGQGTRLTVV.

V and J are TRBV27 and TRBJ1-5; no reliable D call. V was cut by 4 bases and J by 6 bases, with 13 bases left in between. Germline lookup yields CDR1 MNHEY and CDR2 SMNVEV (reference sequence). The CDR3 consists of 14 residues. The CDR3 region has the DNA TGTGCCAGCAGTTCCGGGTTTCAAGGTCAGCCCCAGCATTTT. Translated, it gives CASSSGFQGQPQHF.

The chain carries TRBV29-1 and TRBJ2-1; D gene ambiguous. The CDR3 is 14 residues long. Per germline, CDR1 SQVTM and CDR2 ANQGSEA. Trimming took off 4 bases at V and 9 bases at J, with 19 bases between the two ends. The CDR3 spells CSVVIGLGAGEQFF. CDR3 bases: TGCAGCGTTGTTATTGGGCTAGGCGCTGGTGAGCAGTTCTTC.

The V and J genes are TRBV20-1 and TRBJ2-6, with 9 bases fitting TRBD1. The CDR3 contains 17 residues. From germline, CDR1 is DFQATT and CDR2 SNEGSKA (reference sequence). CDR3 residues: CGTHHRGLFSGANVLTF. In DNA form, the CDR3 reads TGCGGGACCCACCACAGGGGGCTGTTCTCTGGGGCCAACGTCCTGACTTTC.

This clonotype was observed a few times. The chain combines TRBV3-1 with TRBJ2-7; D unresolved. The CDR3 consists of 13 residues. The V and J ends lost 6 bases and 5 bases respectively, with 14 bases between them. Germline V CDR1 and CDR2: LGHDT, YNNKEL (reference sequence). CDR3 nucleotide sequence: TGTGCCAGCAGACCGGACGGCCGTGACGAGCAGTACTTC. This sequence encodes CASRPDGRDEQYF.

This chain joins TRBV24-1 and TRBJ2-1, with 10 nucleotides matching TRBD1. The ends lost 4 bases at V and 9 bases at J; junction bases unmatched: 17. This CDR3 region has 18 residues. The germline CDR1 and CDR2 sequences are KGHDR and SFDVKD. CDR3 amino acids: CATSDRRDRGTLNGEQFF. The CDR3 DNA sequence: TGTGCCACCAGTGACCGCCGGGACAGGGGAACATTAAATGGTGAGCAGTTCTTC.